A few counts support the clone carrying this T cell receptor (beta chain). TCRdb independently ran MiXCR on the 5' RACE reads; one entry per CDR3 protein. The repertoire holds tens of thousands of distinct CDR3 sequences, with roughly 14% as singletons. The CDR3 sequence is 15 residues long. V lost 5 bases, J lost 5 bases, and 8 bases stayed unmatched. The germline V gene encodes CDR1 SGHTA and CDR2 FQGNSA. This specimen belongs to a study of T cells of healthy individuals. This chain uses TRBV7-2 with TRBJ2-1; 8 positions agree with TRBD1. The receptor's source is a human donor in good health. The CDR3 protein is CASSPGQGTHNEQFF. In DNA, the CDR3 is TGTGCCAGCAGCCCAGGACAGGGAACCCACAATGAGCAGTTCTTC.